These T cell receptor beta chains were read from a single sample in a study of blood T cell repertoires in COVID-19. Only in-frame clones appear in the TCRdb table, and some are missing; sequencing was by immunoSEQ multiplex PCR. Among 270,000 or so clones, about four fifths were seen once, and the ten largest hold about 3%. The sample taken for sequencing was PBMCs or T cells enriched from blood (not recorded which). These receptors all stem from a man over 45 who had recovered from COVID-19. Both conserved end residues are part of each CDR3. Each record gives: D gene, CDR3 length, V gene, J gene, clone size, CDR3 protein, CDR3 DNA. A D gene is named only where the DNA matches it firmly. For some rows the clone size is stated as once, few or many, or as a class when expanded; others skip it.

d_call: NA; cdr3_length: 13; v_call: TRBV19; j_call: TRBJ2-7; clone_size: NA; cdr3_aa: CASSRRLVNEQYF; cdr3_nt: TGTGCCAGTAGTCGGCGACTAGTAAACGAGCAGTACTTC
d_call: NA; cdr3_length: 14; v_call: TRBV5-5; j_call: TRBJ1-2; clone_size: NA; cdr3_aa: CASSLAPADYGYTF; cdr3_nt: TGTGCCAGCAGCTTGGCCCCCGCAGACTATGGCTACACCTTC
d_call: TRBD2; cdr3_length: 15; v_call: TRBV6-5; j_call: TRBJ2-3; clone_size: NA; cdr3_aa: CASSNPGLAADTQYF; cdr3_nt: TGTGCCAGCAGTAACCCAGGACTAGCGGCAGATACGCAGTATTTT
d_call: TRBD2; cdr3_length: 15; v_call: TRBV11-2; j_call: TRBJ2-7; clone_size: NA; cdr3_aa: CASSSVAGASYEQYF; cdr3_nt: TGTGCCAGCAGCTCCGTAGCGGGAGCCTCCTACGAGCAGTACTTC
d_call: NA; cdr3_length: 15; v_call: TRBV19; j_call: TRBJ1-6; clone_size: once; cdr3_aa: CASSIQGPYNSPLHF; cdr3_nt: TGTGCCAGTAGTATACAGGGCCCCTATAATTCACCCCTCCACTTT
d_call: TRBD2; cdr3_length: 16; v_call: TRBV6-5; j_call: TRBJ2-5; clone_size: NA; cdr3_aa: CASSYPGGGRGWTQYF; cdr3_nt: TGTGCCAGCAGCTACCCCGGGGGGGGCCGGGGATGGACCCAGTACTTC
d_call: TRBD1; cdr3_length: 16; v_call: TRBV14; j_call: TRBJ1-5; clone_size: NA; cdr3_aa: CASSQTPGQGRQPQHF; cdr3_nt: TGTGCCAGCAGCCAAACCCCGGGACAGGGTCGTCAGCCCCAGCATTTT
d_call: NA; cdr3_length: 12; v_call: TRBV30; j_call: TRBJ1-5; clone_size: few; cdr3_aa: CAWSVGAQPQHF; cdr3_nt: TGTGCCTGGAGTGTAGGAGCTCAGCCCCAGCATTTT
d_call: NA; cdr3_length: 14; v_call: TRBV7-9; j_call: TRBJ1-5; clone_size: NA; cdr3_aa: CASSLEGGSQPQHF; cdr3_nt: TGTGCCAGCAGCTTAGAGGGCGGGAGCCAGCCCCAGCATTTT
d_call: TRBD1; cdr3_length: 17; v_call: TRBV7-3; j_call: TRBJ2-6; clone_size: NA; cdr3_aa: CASRSYGRGLGANVLTF; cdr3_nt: TGTGCCAGCAGGTCCTACGGCAGGGGGCTTGGGGCCAACGTCCTGACTTTC
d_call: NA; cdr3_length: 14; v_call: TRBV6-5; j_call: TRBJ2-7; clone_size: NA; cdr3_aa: CASSYSRDINEQYF; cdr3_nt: TGTGCCAGCAGTTATTCACGGGACATTAACGAGCAGTACTTC
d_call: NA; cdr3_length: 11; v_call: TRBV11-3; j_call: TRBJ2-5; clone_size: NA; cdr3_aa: CASSSQKTQYF; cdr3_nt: TGTGCCAGCAGCTCCCAGAAGACCCAGTACTTC
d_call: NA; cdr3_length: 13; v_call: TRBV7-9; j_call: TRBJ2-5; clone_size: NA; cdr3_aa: CASSLGGVETQYF; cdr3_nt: TGTGCCAGCAGCCTGGGGGGAGTAGAGACCCAGTACTTC
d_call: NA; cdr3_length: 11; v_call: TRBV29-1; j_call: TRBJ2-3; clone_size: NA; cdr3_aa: CSVRVFDTQYF; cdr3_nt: TGCAGCGTTCGGGTCTTTGATACGCAGTATTTT
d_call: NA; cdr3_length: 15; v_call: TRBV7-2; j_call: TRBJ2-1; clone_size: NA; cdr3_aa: CASSLNPRGFDEQFF; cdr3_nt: TGTGCCAGCAGCTTAAATCCGCGTGGTTTCGATGAGCAGTTCTTC
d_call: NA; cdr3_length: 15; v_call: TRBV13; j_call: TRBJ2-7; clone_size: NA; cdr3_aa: CASSGRRVLTYEQYF; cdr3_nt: TGTGCCAGCAGCGGACGCAGGGTCCTTACCTACGAGCAGTACTTC
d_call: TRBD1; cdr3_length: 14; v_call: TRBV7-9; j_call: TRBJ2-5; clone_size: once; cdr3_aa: CASSSTGGGETQYF; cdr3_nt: TGTGCCAGCAGCTCAACAGGGGGCGGGGAGACCCAGTACTTC
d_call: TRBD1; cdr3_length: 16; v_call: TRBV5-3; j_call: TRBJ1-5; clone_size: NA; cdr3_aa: CARSPLGGDSNQPQHF; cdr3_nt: TGTGCCAGAAGCCCCTTAGGGGGCGATAGCAATCAGCCCCAGCATTTT
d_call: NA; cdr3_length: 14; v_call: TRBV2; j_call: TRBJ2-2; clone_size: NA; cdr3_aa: CASSASAPRRELFF; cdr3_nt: TGTGCCAGCAGTGCCAGCGCCCCGAGGAGGGAGCTGTTTTTT
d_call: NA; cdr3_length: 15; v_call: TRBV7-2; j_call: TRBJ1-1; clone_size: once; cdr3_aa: CASSLVGARVTEAFF; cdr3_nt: TGTGCCAGCAGCTTAGTTGGGGCCCGGGTTACTGAAGCTTTCTTT
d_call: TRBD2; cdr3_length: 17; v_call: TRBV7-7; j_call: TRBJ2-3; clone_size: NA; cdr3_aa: CASSLVASGDPRYTQYF; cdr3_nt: TGTGCTAGCAGCTTAGTGGCTAGCGGGGACCCTCGTTATACGCAGTATTTT
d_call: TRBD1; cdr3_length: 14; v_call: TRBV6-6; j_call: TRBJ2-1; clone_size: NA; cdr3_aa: CASSYPDRGNEQFF; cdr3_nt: TGTGCCAGCAGTTACCCAGACAGGGGTAATGAGCAGTTCTTC
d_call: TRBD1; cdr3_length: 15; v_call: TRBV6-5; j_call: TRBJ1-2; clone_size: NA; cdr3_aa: CASRDRRANVGGYTF; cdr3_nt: TGTGCCAGCCGGGACAGGCGAGCGAATGTGGGGGGCTACACCTTC
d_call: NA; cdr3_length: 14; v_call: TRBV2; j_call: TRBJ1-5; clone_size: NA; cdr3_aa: CASSVGMSNQPQHF; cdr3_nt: TGTGCCAGCAGTGTCGGGATGAGCAATCAGCCCCAGCATTTT
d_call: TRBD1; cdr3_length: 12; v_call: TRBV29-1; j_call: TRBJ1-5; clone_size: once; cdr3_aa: CSAGGAGQPQHF; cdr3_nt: TGCAGCGCAGGGGGCGCGGGTCAGCCCCAGCATTTT
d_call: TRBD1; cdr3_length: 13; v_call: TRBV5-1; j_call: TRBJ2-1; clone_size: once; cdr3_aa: CASRQGSHNEQFF; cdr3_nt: TGCGCCAGCAGACAGGGGTCTCACAATGAGCAGTTCTTC
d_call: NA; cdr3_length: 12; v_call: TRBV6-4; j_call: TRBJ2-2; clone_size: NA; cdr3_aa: CASSPNTGELFF; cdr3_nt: TGTGCCAGCAGCCCAAACACCGGGGAGCTGTTTTTT
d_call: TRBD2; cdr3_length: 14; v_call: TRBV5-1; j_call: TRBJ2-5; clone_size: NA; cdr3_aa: CASSFTSGQETQYF; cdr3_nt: TGCGCCAGCAGCTTCACTAGCGGACAAGAGACCCAGTACTTC
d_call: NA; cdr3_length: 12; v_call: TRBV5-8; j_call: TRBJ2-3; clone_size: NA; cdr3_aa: CASSSLLDTQYF; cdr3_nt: TGTGCCAGCAGCTCCTTATTGGATACGCAGTATTTT
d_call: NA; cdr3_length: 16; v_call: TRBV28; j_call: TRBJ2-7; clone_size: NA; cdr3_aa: CASSSKLTERWYEQYF; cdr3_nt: TGTGCCAGCAGTTCCAAATTGACAGAGAGGTGGTACGAGCAGTACTTC
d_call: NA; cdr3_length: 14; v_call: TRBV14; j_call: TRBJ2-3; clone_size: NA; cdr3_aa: CASSQVRTTDTQYF; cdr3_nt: TGTGCCAGCAGCCAAGTACGGACAACAGATACGCAGTATTTT
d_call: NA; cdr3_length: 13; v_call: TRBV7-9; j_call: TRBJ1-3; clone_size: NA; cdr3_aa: CASVEAAGNTIYF; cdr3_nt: TGTGCCAGCGTAGAAGCTGCTGGAAACACCATATATTTT